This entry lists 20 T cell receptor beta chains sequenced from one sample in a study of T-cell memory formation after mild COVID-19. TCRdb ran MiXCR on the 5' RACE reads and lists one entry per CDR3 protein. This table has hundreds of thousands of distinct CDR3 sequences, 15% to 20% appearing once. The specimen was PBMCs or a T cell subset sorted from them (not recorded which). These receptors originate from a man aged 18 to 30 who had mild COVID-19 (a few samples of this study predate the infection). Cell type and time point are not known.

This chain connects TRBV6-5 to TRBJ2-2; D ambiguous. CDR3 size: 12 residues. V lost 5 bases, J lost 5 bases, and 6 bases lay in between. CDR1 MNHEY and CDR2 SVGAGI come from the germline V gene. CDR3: CASSATTGELFF. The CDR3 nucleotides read TGTGCCAGCAGTGCCACGACCGGGGAGCTGTTTTTT.

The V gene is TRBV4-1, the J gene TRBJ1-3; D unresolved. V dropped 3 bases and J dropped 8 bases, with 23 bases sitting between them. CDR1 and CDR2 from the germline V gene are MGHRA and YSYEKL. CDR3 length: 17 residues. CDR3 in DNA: TGCGCCAGCAGCCACCTCGCGGATCGGGAGTCCCGAGACACCATATATTTT. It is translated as CASSHLADRESRDTIYF.

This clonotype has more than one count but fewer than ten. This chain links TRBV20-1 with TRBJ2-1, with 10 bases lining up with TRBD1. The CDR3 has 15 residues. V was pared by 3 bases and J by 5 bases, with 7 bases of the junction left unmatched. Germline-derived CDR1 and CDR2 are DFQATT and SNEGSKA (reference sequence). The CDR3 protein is CSASAPGQGNNEQFF. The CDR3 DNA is TGCAGTGCTAGCGCCCCGGGACAGGGGAACAATGAGCAGTTCTTC.

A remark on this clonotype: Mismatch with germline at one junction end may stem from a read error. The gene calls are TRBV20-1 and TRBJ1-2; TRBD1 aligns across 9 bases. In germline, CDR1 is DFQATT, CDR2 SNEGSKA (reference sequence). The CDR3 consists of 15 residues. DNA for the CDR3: TGCAGTGCTAGAGAACCAGTTACAGGGGGCGCGCCGAACGCCTTC. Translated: CSAREPVTGGAPNAF.

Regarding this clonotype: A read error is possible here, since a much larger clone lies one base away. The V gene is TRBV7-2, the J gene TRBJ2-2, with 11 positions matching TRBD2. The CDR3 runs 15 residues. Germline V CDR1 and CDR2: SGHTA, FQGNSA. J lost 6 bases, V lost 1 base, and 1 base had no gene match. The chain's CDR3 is CASSLGLAGSGELFF. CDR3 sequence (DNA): TGTGCCAGCAGCTTAGGACTAGCGGGGTCCGGGGAGCTGTTTTTT.

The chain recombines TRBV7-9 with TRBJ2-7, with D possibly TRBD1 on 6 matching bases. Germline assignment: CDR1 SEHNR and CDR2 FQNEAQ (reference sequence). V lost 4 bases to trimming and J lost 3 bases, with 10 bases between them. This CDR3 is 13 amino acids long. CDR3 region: CASSWDIRYEQYF. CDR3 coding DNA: TGTGCCAGCAGCTGGGACATCCGCTACGAGCAGTACTTC.

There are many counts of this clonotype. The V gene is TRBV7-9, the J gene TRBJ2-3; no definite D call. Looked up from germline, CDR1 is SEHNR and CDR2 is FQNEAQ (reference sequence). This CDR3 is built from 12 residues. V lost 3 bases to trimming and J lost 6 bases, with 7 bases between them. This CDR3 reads CASSFPGDTQYF. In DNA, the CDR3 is TGTGCCAGCAGCTTTCCTGGGGATACGCAGTATTTT.

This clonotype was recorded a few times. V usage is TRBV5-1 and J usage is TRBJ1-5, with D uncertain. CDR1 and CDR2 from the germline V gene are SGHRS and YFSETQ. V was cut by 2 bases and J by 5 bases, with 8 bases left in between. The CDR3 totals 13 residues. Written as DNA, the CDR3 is TGCGCCAGCAGCTTCAGGTACGATCAGCCCCAGCATTTT. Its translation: CASSFRYDQPQHF.

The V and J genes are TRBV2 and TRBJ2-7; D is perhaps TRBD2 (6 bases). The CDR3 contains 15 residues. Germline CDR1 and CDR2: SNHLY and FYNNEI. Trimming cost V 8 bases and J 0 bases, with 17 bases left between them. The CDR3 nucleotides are TGTGCCAGCCGAGAGGGACTCCCCAGCTCCTACGAGCAGTACGTC. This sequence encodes CASREGLPSSYEQYV.

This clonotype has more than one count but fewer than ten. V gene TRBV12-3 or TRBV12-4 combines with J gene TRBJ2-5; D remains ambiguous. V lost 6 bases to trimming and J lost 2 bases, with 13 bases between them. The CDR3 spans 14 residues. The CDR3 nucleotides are TGTGCCAGCAGGGGGTCAGGCAGTCAAGAGACCCAGTACTTC. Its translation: CASRGSGSQETQYF.

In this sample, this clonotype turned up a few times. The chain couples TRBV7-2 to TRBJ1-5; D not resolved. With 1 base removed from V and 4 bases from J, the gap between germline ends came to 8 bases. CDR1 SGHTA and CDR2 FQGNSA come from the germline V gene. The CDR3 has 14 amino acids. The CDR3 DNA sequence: TGTGCCAGCAGCTTAGGGCTAGGGAATCAGCCCCAGCATTTT. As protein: CASSLGLGNQPQHF.

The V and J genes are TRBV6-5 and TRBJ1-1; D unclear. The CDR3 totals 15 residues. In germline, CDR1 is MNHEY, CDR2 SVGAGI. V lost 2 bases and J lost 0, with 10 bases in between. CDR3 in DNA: TGTGCCAGCAGTTACGGCCAGCCAATGAACACTGAAGCTTTCTTT. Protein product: CASSYGQPMNTEAFF.

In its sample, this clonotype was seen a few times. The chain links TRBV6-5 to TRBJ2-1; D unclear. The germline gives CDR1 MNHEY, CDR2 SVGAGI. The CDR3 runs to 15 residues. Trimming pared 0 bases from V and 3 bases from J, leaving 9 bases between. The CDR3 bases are TGTGCCAGCAGTTACTCGGGGTCCATCTACAATGAGCAGTTCTTC. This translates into CASSYSGSIYNEQFF.

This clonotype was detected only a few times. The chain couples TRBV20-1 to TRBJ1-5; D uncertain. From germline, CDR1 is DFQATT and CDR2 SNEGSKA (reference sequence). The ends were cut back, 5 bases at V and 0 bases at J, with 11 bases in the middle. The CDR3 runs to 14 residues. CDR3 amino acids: CSAAGSYSNQPQHF. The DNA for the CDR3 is TGCAGTGCTGCAGGAAGCTATAGCAATCAGCCCCAGCATTTT.

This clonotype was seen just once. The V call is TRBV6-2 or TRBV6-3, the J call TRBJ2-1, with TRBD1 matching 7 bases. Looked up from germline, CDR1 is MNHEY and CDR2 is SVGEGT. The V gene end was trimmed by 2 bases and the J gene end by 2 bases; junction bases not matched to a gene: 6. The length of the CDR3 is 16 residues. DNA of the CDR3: TGTGCCAGCAGTTACCGGGACAGCCAAACCTACAATGAGCAGTTCTTC. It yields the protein CASSYRDSQTYNEQFF.

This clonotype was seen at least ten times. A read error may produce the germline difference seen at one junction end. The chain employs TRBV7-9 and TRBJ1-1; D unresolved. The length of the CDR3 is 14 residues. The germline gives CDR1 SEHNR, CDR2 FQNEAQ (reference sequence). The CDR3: CASSLGRGNTEAFF. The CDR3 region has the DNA TGTGCCAGCAGTTTAGGGCGGGGGAACACTGAAGCTTTCTTT. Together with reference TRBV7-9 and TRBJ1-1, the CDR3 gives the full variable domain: DTGVSQNPRHKITKRGQNVTFRCDPISEHNRLYWYRQTLGQGPEFLTYFQNEAQLEKSRLLSDRFSAERPKGSFSTLEIQRTEQGDSAMYLCASSLGRGNTEAFFGQGTRLTVV.

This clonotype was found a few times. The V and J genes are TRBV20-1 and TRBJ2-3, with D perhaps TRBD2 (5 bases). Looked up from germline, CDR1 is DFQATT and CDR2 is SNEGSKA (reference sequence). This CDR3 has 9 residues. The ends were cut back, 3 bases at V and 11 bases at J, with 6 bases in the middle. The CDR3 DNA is TGCAGTGCTAGCGCGGGGCAGTATTTT. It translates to CSASAGQYF.

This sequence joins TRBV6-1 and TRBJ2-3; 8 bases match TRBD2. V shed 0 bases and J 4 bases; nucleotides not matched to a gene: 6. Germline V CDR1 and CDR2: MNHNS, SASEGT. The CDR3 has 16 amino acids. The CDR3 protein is CASSEAFGGGPDTQYF. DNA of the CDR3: TGTGCCAGCAGTGAAGCGTTCGGCGGGGGGCCAGATACGCAGTATTTT.

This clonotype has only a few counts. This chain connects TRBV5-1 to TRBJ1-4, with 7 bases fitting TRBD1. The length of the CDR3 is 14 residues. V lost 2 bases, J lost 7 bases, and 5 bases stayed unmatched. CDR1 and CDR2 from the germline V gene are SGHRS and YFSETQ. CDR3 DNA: TGCGCCAGCAGCTTACAGGGGAGGCGTGAAAAACTGTTTTTT. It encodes CASSLQGRREKLFF.

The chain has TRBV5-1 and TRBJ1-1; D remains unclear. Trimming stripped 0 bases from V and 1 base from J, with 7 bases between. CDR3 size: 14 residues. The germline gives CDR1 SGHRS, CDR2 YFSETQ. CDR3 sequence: CASSLGTGNTEAFF. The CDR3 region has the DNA TGCGCCAGCAGCTTGGGGACGGGGAACACTGAAGCTTTCTTT.